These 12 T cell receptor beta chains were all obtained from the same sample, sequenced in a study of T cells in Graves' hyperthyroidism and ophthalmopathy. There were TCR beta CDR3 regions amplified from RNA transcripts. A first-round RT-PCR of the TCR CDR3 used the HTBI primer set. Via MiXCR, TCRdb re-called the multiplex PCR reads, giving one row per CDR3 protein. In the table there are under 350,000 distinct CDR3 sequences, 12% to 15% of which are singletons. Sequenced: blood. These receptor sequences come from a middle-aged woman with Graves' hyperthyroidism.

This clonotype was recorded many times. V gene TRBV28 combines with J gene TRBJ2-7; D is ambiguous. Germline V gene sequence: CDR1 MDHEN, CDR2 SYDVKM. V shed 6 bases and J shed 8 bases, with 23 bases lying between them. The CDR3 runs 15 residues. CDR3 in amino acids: CASSPFPAGPEKQYF. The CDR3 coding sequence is TGTGCCAGCAGCCCTTTTCCCGCCGGCCCGGAGAAGCAGTACTTC.

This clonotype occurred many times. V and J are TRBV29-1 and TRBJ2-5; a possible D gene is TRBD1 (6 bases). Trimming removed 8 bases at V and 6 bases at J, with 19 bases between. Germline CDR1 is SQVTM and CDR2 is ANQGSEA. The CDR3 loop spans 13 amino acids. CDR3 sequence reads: CSFSGQPVQTQYF. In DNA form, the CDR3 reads TGCAGCTTTTCCGGACAGCCCGTTCAGACCCAGTACTTC.

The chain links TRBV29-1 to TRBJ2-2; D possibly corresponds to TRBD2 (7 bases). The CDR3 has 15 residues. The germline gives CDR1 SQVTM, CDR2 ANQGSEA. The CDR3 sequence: CSGGATGPNTGELFF. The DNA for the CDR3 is TGCAGTGGGGGGGCAACAGGGCCAAACACCGGGGAGCTGTTTTTT.

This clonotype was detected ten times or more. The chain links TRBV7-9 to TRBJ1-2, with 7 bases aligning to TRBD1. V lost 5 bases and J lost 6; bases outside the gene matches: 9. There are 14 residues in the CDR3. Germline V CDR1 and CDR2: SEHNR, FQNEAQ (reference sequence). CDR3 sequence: CASSLQGLKDGYTF. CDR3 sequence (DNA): TGTGCCAGCAGCCTACAGGGGCTGAAGGATGGCTACACCTTC. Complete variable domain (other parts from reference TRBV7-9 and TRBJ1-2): DTGVSQNPRHKITKRGQNVTFRCDPISEHNRLYWYRQTLGQGPEFLTYFQNEAQLEKSRLLSDRFSAERPKGSFSTLEIQRTEQGDSAMYLCASSLQGLKDGYTFGSGTRLTVV.

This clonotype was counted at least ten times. The CDR3 region is CASSHYSTSIGETQYF. In DNA, the CDR3 is TGTGCCAGCAGCCATTACTCGACTAGTATTGGAGAGACCCAGTACTTC. This chain links TRBV3-1 with TRBJ2-5; TRBD2 is a possible D gene (6 bases). Germline CDR1 reads LGHDT; CDR2 reads YNNKEL (reference sequence). The CDR3 has 16 amino acids. V lost 3 bases to trimming and J lost 4 bases, with 18 bases between them.

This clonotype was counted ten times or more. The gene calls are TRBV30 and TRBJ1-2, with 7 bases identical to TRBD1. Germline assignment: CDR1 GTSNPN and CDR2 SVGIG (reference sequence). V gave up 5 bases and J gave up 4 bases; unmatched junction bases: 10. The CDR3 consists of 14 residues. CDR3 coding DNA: TGTGCCTGGGGCACAGGACAGGAGTTCTATGGCTACACCTTC. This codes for CAWGTGQEFYGYTF.

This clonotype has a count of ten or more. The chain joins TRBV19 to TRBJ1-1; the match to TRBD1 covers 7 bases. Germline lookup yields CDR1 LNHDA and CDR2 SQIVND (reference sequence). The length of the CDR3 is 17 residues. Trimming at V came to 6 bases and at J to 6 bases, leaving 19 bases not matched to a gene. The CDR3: CASSLRGTGERASEAFF. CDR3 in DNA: TGTGCCAGTAGCCTACGGGGAACAGGGGAACGTGCCTCTGAAGCTTTCTTT.

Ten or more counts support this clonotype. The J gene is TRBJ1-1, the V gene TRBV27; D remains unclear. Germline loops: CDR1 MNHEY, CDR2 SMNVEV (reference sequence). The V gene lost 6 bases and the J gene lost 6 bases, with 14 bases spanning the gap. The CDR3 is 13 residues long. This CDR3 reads CASRGIMGAEAFF. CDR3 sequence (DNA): TGTGCCAGCAGGGGAATCATGGGAGCTGAAGCTTTCTTT.

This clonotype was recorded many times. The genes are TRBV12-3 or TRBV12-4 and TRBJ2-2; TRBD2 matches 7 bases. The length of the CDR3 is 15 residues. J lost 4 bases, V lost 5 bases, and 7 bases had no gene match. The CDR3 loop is CASSGGLVGTGELFF. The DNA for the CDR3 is TGTGCCAGCAGTGGAGGACTAGTTGGCACCGGGGAGCTGTTTTTT.

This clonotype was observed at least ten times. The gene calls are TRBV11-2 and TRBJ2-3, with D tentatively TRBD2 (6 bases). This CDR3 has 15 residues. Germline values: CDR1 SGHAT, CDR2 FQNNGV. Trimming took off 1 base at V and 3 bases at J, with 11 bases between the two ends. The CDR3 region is CASSLVRDVTDTQYF. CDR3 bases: TGTGCCAGCAGCTTAGTGCGGGATGTGACAGATACGCAGTATTTT.

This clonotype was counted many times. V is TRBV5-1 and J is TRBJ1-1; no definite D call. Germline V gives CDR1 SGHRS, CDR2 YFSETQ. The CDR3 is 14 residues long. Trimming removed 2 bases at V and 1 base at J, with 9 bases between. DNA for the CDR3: TGCGCCAGCAGCTTACCGGGGAGGAACACTGAAGCTTTCTTT. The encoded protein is CASSLPGRNTEAFF.

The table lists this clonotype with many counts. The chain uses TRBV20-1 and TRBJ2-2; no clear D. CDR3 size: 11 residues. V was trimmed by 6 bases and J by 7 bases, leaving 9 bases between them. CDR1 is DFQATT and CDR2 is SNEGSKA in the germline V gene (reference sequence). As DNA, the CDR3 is TGCAGTGCCCACAATCGCGGGGAGCTGTTTTTT. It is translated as CSAHNRGELFF.